The clone carrying this T cell receptor beta chain was seen repeatedly, ten times or more. CDR3 length: 13 residues. V lost 3 bases to trimming and J lost 6 bases, with 8 bases between them. CDR1 and CDR2 from the germline V gene are MDHEN and SYDVKM. TRAV- and TRBV-specific primers, spanning alpha and beta chains, primed first-strand cDNA. TCRs were put through 20 to 25 PCR cycles of amplification with Phusion. A constant-region primer and the V-primer adapter served as the primer pair. TCRdb reprocessed the reads via MiXCR and lists one record per CDR3 protein. Altogether under 90,000 distinct CDR3 sequences are present, 15% to 20% being singletons, with the ten largest covering 1.1% to 1.5%. The data derive from a study of low-dose radiotherapy and immunotherapy resistance in tumors. Time point reported: after trial treatment. Treatment reported: LDRT plus nivolumab, ipilimumab, low-dose cyclophosphamide and aspirin (RACIN trial).

The sequenced sample was PBMCs, obtained after low-dose radiotherapy plus immunotherapy. The V gene is TRBV28, the J gene TRBJ2-2; tentatively, D is TRBD2 (5 bases). This receptor was taken from a male donor with prostate cancer. For the CDR3, the DNA is TGTGCCAGCAGTTTGACTAATGCCGGGGAGCTGTTTTTT. As protein: CASSLTNAGELFF.